The clone carrying this TCR beta chain has a single count. This CDR3 is built from 15 residues. V shed 6 bases and J shed 2 bases, with 14 bases lying between them. In germline, CDR1 is MDHEN, CDR2 SYDVKM. The data were obtained in a study of OX40 agonist ivuxolimab in advanced cancers. In the study overall: Hepatocellular carcinoma, melanoma, renal cell or head and neck cancer occurred in dose-escalation patients.

Sequenced by immunoSEQ multiplex PCR; TCRdb stores in-frame clones only, minus some. The sample records approximately 70,000 clones, 85% to 90% being singletons. The specimen was CD4+ or CD8+ T cells sorted from blood, collected in a trial of the OX40 agonist ivuxolimab. The receptor was derived from an adult with an advanced solid tumor such as melanoma, head and neck, liver or kidney cancer. This sequence joins TRBV28 and TRBJ1-3, with D perhaps TRBD1 (6 bases). Here the CDR3 reads CASSLGGNTGNTIYF. The CDR3 nucleotides read TGTGCCAGCAGCCTAGGGGGGAACACTGGAAACACCATATATTTT.